This TCR beta chain is drawn from a study of blood T cells in healthy people across ages. Study-wide results and limits: Naive CD4+ cell counts and diversity both ran higher in long-lived than in aged donors.

The study drew donors from healthy Caucasian individuals in Russia aged roughly 6 to 100. With regard to this clonotype: Its matching antigen is unknown.

Germline-derived CDR1 and CDR2 are SGHAT and FQNNGV. CDR3 length: 15 amino acids. With a J-beta primer mix and a sample-barcoded 5' primer, a second PCR ran about 7 to 12 cycles. CDR3-containing paired-end reads numbering at least 2.5 million came from each sample. TCRdb reprocessed the 5' RACE reads via MiXCR and lists one record per CDR3 protein. Of approximately 1.5 million distinct CDR3 sequences listed, approximately 32% were seen once; the top ten hold approximately 11%. Sequenced sample: blood. The chain couples TRBV11-2 to TRBJ2-4; 9 bases are shared with TRBD1. The J call may be in error: the DNA end matches TRBJ2-7 better. The clonotype originates from a woman aged 25-40 years in good health. The CDR3 here is CASSFPGQGPYEQYF. The DNA of the CDR3 is TGTGCCAGCAGCTTTCCGGGACAGGGCCCCTACGAGCAGTACTTC.